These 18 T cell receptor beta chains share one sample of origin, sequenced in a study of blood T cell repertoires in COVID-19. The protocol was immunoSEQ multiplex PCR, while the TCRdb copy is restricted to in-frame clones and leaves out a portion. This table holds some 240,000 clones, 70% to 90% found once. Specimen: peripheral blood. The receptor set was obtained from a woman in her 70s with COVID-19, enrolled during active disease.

CDR3 sequence reads: CASSRGYSGDGYTF. DNA for the CDR3: TGTGCCAGCAGTAGGGGATATTCGGGGGATGGCTACACCTTC. The chain couples TRBV7-3 to TRBJ1-2; D is perhaps TRBD1 (5 bases). CDR1 SGHTA and CDR2 FQGTGA come from the germline V gene. With 6 bases removed from V and 6 bases from J, the gap between germline ends came to 17 bases. The length of the CDR3 is 14 residues.

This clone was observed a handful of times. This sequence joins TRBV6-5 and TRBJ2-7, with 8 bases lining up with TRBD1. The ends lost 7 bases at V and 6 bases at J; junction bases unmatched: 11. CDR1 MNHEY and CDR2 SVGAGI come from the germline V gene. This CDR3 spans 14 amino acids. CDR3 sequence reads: CASKLTGGPFEQYF. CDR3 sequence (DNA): TGTGCCAGCAAGCTTACAGGGGGACCATTCGAGCAGTACTTC.

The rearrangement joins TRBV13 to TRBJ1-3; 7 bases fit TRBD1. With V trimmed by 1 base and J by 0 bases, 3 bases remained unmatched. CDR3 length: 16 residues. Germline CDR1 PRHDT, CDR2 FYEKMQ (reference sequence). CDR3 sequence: CASSLVGGSSGNTIYF. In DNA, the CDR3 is TGTGCCAGCAGCTTAGTAGGGGGCTCCTCTGGAAACACCATATATTTT.

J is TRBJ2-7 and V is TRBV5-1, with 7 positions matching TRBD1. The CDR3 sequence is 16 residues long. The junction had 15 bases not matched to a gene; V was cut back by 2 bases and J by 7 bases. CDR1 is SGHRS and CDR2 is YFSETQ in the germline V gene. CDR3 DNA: TGCGCCAGCAGCTTTTTTTACGGGACAGCCTCTGGGGAGCAGTACTTC. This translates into CASSFFYGTASGEQYF.

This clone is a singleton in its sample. Here the CDR3 reads CSVESEVRYNEQFF. The CDR3 DNA sequence: TGCAGCGTTGAATCTGAGGTTCGCTACAATGAGCAGTTCTTC. V and J are TRBV29-1 and TRBJ2-1; D unclear. The CDR3 consists of 14 residues. V was shortened by 2 bases and J by 3 bases, with 11 bases between the two germline ends. The germline V gene has CDR1 SQVTM and CDR2 ANQGSEA.

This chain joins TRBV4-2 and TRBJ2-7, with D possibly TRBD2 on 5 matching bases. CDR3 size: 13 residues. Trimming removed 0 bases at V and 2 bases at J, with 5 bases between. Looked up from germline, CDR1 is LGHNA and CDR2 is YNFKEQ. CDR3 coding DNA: TGTGCCAGCAGCCAAGAACTAGCCTACGAGCAGTACTTC. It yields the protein CASSQELAYEQYF.

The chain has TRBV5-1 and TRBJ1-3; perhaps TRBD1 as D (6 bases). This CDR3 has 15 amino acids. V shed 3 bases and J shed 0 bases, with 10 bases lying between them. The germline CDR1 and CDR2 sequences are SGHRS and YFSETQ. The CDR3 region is CASSSQGSSGNTIYF. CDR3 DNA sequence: TGCGCCAGCAGCTCACAGGGCTCCTCTGGAAACACCATATATTTT.

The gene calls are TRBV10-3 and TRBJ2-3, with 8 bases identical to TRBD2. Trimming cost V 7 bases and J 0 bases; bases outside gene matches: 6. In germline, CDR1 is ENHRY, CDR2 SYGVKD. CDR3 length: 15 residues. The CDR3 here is CAITGAGGSTDTQYF. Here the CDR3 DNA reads TGTGCCATCACCGGGGCGGGAGGCAGCACAGATACGCAGTATTTT.

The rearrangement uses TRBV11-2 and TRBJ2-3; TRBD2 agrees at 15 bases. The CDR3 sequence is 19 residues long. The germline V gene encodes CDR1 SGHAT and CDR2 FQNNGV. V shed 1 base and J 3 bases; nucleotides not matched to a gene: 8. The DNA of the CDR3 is TGTGCCAGCAGCTTAGTTCCCACCGGACTAGCGGGAGGGACAGATACGCAGTATTTT. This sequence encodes CASSLVPTGLAGGTDTQYF.

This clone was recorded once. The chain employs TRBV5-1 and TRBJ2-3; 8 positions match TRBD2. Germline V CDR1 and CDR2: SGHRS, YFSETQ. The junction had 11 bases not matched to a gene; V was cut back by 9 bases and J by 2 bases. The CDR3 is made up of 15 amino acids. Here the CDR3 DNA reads TGCGCCACAGGTACAGAGACTAGCGACACAGATACGCAGTATTTT. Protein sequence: CATGTETSDTDTQYF.

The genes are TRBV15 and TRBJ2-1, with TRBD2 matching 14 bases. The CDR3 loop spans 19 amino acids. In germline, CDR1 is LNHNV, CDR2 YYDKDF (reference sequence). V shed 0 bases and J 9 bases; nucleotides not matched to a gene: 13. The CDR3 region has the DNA TGTGCCACCAGCAGAGATATCCGCCGACTAGCGGGAGGGGGGGGTGAGCAGTTCTTC. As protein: CATSRDIRRLAGGGGEQFF.

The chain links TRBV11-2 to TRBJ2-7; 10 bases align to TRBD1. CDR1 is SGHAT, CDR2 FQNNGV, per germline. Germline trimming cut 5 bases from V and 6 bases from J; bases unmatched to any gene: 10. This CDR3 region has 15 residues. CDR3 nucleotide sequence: TGTGCCAGCAGCCCTGATGGGACAGGGGTCGGCGAGCAGTACTTC. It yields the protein CASSPDGTGVGEQYF. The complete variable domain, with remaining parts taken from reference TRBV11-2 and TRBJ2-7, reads EAGVAQSPRYKIIEKRQSVAFWCNPISGHATLYWYQQILGQGPKLLIQFQNNGVVDDSQLPKDRFSAERLKGVDSTLKIQPAKLEDSAVYLCASSPDGTGVGEQYFGPGTRLTVT.

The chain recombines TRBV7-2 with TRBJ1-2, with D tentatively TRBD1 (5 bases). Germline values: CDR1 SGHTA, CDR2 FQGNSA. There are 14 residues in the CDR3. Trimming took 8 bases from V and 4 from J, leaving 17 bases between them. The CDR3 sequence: CASRGDVGIYGYTF. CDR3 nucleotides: TGTGCCAGCCGGGGGGACGTAGGAATCTATGGCTACACCTTC.

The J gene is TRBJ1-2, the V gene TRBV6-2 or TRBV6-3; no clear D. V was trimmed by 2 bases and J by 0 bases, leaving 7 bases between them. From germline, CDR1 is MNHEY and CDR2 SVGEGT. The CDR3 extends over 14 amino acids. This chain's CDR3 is CASSYRGANYGYTF. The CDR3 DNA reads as TGTGCCAGCAGTTACCGGGGTGCTAACTATGGCTACACCTTC.

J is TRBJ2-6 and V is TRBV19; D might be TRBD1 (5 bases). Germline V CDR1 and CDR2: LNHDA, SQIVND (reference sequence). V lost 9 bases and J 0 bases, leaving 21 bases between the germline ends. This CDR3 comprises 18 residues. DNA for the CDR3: TGTGCCAGCGGTCTTAACGCGGTAGGGGCCTCTGGGGCCAACGTCCTGACTTTC. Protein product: CASGLNAVGASGANVLTF.

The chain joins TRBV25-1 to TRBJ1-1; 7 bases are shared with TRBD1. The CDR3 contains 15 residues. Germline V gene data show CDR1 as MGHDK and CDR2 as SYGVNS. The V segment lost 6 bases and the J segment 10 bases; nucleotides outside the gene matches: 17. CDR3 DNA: TGTGCCAGCAGAGGATTTGGGTTGGAGACAGGGCGAGCTTTCTTT. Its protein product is CASRGFGLETGRAFF.

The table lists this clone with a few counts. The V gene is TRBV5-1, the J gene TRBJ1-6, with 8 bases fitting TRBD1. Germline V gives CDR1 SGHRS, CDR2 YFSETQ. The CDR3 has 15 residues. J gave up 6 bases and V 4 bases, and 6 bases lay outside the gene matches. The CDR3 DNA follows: TGCGCCAGCAGCGCGGGACAGGAACGTAATTCACCCCTCCACTTT. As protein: CASSAGQERNSPLHF.

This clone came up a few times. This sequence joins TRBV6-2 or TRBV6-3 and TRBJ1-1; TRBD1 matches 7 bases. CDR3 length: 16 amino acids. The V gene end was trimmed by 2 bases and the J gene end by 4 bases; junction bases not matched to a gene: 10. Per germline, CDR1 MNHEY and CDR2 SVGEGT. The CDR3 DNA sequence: TGTGCCAGCAGTTACGCCCTCGGACAGGCTGTCACTGAAGCTTTCTTT. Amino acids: CASSYALGQAVTEAFF.